This T cell receptor beta chain derives from a study of T-cell reconstitution after alpha-beta-depleted transplantation in children. Researchers prepared the TCRbeta library using unique molecular identifiers, the study reports. Via MiXCR, TCRdb re-called the PCR reads, giving one row per CDR3 protein. There are roughly 400,000 distinct CDR3 sequences in the sample; 20% occur only once, and 3.5% to 4% lies in the top ten. This clonotype was detected ten times or more. The CDR3 is 14 residues long. The V gene's germline CDR1 is MNHNS and CDR2 SASEGT. V was pared by 7 bases and J by 8 bases, with 17 bases between.

The source of this sequence is a human donor who donated a stem cell graft to a child with acute myeloid leukemia. This chain uses TRBV6-1 with TRBJ1-4; the D is unclear. The material was PBMCs from the stem cell graft donor, obtained from the stem cell graft. CDR3 in DNA: TGTGCCAGCACTCGTGGGTCTTCCGCCGAAAAACTGTTTTTT. It yields the protein CASTRGSSAEKLFF.